The subject of this entry is one TCR beta chain. This record comes from a study of cytomegalovirus exposure and HLA in healthy donors. CDR1 and CDR2 (germline): SGHRS, YFSETQ. The CDR3 sequence is 17 residues long. V lost 4 bases, J lost 7 bases, and 12 bases stayed unmatched. Sequencing used immunoSEQ multiplex PCR; TCRdb keeps in-frame clones, though not all of them. This sample carries 130,000 to 150,000 clones, about nine tenths of them seen once, and the ten largest clones take about 0.7%. The rearrangement uses TRBV5-1 and TRBJ2-1, with 12 bases lining up with TRBD1. Sequencing used PBMCs. The sequence was collected from a man in his late teens or twenties in good health and CMV-seronegative. The CDR3 protein is CASSQAVGTGGWNEQFF. In DNA, the CDR3 is TGCGCCAGCAGCCAAGCGGTGGGGACAGGGGGCTGGAATGAGCAGTTCTTC.